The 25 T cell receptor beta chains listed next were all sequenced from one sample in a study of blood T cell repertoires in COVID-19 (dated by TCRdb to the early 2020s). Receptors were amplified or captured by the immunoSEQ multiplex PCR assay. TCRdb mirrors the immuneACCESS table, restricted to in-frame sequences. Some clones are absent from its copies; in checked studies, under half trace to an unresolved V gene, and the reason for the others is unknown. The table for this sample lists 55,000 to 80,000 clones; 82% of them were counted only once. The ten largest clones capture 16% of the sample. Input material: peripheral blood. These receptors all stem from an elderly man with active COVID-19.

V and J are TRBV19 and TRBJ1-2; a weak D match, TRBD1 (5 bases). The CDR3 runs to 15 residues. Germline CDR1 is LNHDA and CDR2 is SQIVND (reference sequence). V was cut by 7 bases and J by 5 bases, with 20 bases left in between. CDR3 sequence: CASTLGQGNTYGYTF. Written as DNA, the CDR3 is TGTGCCAGTACCCTCGGTCAGGGAAATACGTATGGCTACACCTTC.

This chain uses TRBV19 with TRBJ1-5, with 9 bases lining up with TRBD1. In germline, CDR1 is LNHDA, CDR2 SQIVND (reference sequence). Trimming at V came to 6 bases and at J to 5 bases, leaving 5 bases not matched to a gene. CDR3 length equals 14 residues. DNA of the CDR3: TGTGCCAGTAGCCGGGGACAGGGCGATCAGCCCCAGCATTTT. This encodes CASSRGQGDQPQHF.

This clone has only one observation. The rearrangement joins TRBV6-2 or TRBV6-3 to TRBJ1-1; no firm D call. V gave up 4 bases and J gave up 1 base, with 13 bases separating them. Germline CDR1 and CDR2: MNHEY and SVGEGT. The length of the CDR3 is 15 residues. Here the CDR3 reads CASSSAGRSNTEAFF. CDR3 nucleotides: TGTGCCAGCAGTTCAGCGGGCAGGTCGAACACTGAAGCTTTCTTT.

The DNA for the CDR3 is TGTGCCAGCAGAGGGCTCGGGACTAGCGGGAAATCCTACGAGCAGTACTTC. It is translated as CASRGLGTSGKSYEQYF. The V gene is TRBV4-2, the J gene TRBJ2-7, with TRBD2 matching over 13 bases. CDR1 is LGHNA and CDR2 is YNFKEQ in the germline V gene. The J segment lost 1 base and the V segment lost 6 bases, leaving 9 bases of the junction unmatched. CDR3 length equals 17 residues.

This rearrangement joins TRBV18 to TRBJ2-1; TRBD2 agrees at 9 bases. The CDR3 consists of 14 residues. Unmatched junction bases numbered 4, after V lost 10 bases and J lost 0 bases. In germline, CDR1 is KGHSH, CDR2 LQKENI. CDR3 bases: TGTGCCAACACAGCGGGGGGCTCCTACAATGAGCAGTTCTTC. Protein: CANTAGGSYNEQFF.

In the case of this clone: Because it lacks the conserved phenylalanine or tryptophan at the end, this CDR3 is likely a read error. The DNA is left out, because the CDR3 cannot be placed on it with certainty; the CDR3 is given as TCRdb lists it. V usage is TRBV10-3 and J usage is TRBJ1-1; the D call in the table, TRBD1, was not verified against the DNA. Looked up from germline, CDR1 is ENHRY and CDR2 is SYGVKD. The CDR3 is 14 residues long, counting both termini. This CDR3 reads CAISESLSGTGLYV.

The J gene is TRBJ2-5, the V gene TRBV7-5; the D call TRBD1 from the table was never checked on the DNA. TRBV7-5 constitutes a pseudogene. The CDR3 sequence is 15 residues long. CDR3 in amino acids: CARIKDGTGQETQYF. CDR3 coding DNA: TGTGCCAGAATCAAAGACGGGACAGGACAAGAGACCCAGTACTTC.

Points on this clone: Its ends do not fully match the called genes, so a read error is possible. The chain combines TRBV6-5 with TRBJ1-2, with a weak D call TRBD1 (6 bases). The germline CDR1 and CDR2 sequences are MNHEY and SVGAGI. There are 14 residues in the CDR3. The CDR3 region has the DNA TGTGCCAGCAGTTTAGGGGGAGCTAACTATGGCCACACCTTC. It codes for CASSLGGANYGHTF.

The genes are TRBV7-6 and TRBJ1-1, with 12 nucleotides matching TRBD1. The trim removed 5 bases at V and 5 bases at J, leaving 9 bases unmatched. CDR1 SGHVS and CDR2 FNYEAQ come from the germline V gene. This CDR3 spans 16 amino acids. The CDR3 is CASSQGQGARLTEAFF. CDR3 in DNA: TGTGCCAGCAGCCAGGGACAGGGGGCGAGACTAACTGAAGCTTTCTTT. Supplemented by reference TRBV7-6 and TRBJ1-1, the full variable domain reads GAGVSQSPRYKVTKRGQDVALRCDPISGHVSLYWYRQALGQGPEFLTYFNYEAQQDKSGLPNDRFSAERPEGSISTLTIQRTEQRDSAMYRCASSQGQGARLTEAFFGQGTRLTVV.

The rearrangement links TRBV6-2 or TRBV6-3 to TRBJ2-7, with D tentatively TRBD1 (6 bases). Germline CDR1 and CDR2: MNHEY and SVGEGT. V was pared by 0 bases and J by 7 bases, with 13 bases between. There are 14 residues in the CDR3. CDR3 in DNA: TGTGCCAGCAGTTACTCGATCAGGGGACAAGAGCAGTACTTC. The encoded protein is CASSYSIRGQEQYF.

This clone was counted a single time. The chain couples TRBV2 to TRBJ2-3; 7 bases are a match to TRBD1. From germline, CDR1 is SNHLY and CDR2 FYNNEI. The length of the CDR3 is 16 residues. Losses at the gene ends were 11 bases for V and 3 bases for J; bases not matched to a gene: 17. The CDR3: CAGEKDRVIGTDTQYF. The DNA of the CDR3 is TGTGCCGGTGAAAAAGACAGGGTGATCGGTACAGATACGCAGTATTTT.

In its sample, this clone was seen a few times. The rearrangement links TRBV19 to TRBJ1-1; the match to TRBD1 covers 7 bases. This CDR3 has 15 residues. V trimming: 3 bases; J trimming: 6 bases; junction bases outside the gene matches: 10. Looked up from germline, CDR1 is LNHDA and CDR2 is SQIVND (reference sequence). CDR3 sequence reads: CASSMFPGQSPEAFF. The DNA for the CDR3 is TGTGCCAGTAGTATGTTTCCGGGACAGTCTCCTGAAGCTTTCTTT.

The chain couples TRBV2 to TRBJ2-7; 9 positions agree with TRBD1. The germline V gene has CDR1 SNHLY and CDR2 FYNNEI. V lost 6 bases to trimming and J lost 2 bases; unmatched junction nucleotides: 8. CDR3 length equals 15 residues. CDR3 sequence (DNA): TGTGCCAGCAGCAAGGGACAGGGTCACACCTACGAGCAGTACTTC. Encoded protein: CASSKGQGHTYEQYF. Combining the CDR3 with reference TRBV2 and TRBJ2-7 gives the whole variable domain EPEVTQTPSHQVTQMGQEVILRCVPISNHLYFYWYRQILGQKVEFLVSFYNNEISEKSEIFDDQFSVERPDGSNFTLKIRSTKLEDSAMYFCASSKGQGHTYEQYFGPGTRLTVT.

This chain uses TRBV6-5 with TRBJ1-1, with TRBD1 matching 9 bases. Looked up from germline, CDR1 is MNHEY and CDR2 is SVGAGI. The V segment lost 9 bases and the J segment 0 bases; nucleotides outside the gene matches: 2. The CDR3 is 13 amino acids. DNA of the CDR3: TGTGCCAGTAACAGGGGGCTGAACACTGAAGCTTTCTTT. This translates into CASNRGLNTEAFF.

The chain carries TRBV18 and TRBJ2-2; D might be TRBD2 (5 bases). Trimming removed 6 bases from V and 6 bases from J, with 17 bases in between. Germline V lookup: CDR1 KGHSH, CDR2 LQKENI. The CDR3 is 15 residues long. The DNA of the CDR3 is TGTGCCAGCTCCAGAAGAGGACTGGGGTCCGGGGAGCTGTTTTTT. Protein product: CASSRRGLGSGELFF.

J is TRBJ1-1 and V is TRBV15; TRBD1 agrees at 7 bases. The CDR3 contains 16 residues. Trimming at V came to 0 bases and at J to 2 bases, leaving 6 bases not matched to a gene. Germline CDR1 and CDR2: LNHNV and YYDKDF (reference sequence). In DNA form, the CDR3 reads TGTGCCACCAGCAGAGATCTAACAGGGGTTAACACTGAAGCTTTCTTT. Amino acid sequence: CATSRDLTGVNTEAFF.

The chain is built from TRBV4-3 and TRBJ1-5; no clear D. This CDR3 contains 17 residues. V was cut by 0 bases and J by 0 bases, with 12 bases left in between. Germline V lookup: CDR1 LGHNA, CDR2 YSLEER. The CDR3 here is CASSQDTVPSSNQPQHF. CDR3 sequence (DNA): TGCGCCAGCAGCCAAGATACGGTACCCTCTAGCAATCAGCCCCAGCATTTT.

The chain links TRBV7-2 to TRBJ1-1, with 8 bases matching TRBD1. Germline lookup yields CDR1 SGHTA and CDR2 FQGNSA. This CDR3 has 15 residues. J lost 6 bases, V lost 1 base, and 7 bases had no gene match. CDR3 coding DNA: TGTGCCAGCAGCTTAGGGACAGGGAATTTCGCTGAAGCTTTCTTT. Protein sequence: CASSLGTGNFAEAFF.

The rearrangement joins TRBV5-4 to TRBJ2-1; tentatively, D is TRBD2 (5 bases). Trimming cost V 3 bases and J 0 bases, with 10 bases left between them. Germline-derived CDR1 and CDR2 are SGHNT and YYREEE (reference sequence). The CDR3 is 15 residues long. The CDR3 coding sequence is TGTGCCAGCAGCTCGGACTGGAGCTCCTACAATGAGCAGTTCTTC. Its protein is CASSSDWSSYNEQFF.

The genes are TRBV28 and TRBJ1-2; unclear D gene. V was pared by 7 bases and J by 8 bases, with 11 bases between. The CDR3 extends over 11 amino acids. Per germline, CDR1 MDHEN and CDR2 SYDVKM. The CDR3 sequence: CASTFGYGYTF. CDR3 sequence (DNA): TGTGCCAGCACCTTCGGGTACGGCTACACCTTC.

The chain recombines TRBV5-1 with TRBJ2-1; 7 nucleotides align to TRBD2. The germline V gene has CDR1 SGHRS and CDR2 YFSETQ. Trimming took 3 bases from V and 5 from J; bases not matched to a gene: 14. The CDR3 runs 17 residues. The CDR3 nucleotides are TGCGCCAGCAGCTGGGGGAGGGGTTTACGGCCACACAATGAGCAGTTCTTC. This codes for CASSWGRGLRPHNEQFF.

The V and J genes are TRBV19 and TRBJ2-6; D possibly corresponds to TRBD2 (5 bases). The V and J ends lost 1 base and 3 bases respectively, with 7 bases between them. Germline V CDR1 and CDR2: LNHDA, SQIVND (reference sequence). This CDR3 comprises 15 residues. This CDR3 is CASSIGGFGANVLTF. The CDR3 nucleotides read TGTGCCAGTAGTATAGGCGGGTTTGGGGCCAACGTCCTGACTTTC.

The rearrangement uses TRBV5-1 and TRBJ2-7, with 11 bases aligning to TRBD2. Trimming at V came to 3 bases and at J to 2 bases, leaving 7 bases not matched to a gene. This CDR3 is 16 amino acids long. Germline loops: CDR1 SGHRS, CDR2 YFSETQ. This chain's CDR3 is CASSWVTSGETYEQYF. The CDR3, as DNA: TGCGCCAGCAGCTGGGTGACTAGCGGGGAAACCTACGAGCAGTACTTC. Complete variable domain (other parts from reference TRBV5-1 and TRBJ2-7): KAGVTQTPRYLIKTRGQQVTLSCSPISGHRSVSWYQQTPGQGLQFLFEYFSETQRNKGNFPGRFSGRQFSNSRSEMNVSTLELGDSALYLCASSWVTSGETYEQYFGPGTRLTVT.

The CDR3 nucleotides read TGTGCCAGCCAAACCGGGACAGCCAACAATGAGCAGTTCTTC. Translating gives CASQTGTANNEQFF. The chain combines TRBV19 with TRBJ2-1; 7 bases align to TRBD1. CDR1 and CDR2 (germline): LNHDA, SQIVND (reference sequence). With 9 bases clipped from V and 5 bases from J, the junction kept 10 bases outside the gene matches. The CDR3 has 14 amino acids. Looking up the rest from reference TRBV19 and TRBJ2-1 gives the full variable domain: DGGITQSPKYLFRKEGQNVTLSCEQNLNHDAMYWYRQDPGQGLRLIYYSQIVNDFQKGDIAEGYSVSREKKESFPLTVTSAQKNPTAFYLCASQTGTANNEQFFGPGTRLTVL.

The CDR3 bases are TGTGCCAGCAGCTTAGGTGGACAGTCTCAAGCTTTCTTT. Translation gives CASSLGGQSQAFF. The chain employs TRBV11-3 and TRBJ1-1; tentatively, D is TRBD1 (6 bases). CDR1 SGHNT and CDR2 YENEEA come from the germline V gene. Trimming removed 1 base at V and 9 bases at J, with 12 bases between. This CDR3 contains 13 residues.